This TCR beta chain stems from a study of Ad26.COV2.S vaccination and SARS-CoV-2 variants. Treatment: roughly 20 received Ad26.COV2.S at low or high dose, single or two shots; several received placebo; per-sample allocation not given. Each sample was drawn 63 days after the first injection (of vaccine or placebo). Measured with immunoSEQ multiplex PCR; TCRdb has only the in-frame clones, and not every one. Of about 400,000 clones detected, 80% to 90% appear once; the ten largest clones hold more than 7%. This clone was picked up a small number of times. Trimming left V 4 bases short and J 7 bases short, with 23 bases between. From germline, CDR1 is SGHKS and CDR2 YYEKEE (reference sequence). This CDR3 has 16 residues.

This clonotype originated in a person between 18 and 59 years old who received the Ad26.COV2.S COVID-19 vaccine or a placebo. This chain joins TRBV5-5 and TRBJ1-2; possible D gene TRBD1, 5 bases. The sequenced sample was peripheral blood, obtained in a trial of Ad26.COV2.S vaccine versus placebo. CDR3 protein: CASSPYINRRESGYTF. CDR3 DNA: TGTGCCAGCAGCCCTTATATCAACCGCAGGGAGAGTGGCTACACCTTC.